The source of this TCR beta chain is a study of Graves' ophthalmopathy and Graves' hyperthyroidism. In regard to this clonotype: Its target is not known.

The authors amplified TCR beta CDR3 regions, and they did so from RNA transcripts for repertoire sequencing. Scientists carried out first-round RT-PCR using HTBI primers and then a second-round multiplex PCR. One entry per CDR3 protein results from TCRdb running MiXCR on the multiplex PCR reads. The data hold some 350,000 distinct CDR3 sequences, with about 18% observed a single time. Orbital computed tomography, thyroid ultrasound, TRAb, serum thyroxine and clinical symptoms formed the basis of diagnosis. The PBMCs had their origin in about 9.7 ml of fresh peripheral blood. Findings and caveats of the study: Clonotypes were expanded in thyroid at above 0.001 frequency, and most also appeared in blood.

The sequenced sample was peripheral blood. This clonotype originated in an adult woman with stable Graves' hyperthyroidism.

The CDR3 DNA sequence: TGTGCCAGCAGTACGGACAGGGTTTATCAGCCCCAGCATTTT. It is translated as CASSTDRVYQPQHF. The chain recombines TRBV2 with TRBJ1-5, with TRBD1 matching over 8 bases. In germline, CDR1 is SNHLY, CDR2 FYNNEI. V dropped 5 bases and J dropped 5; count of bases not matched to a gene: 5. The CDR3 is made up of 14 amino acids.